This is a list of T cell receptor beta chains from one sample in a study of OX40 agonist ivuxolimab in advanced cancers. Profiled with immunoSEQ multiplex PCR; TCRdb holds only in-frame clones, not every one. The sample yields approximately 72,000 clones, about 86% seen once. The specimen was CD4+ or CD8+ T cells sorted from blood, collected in a trial of the OX40 agonist ivuxolimab. The receptors were gathered from an adult with an advanced solid tumor such as melanoma, head and neck, liver or kidney cancer. CDR3s include the opening cysteine and the closing phenylalanine or tryptophan.

>16|TRBV5-6|TRBJ2-1
CASSILTGGVTNEQFF
>11|TRBV11-2|TRBJ1-5
CASSPGQPQHF
>14|TRBV28|TRBJ2-5
CASSPGRGRGTQYF
>17|TRBV19|TRBJ2-2
CASSSRGTGGNTGELFF
>17|TRBV5-4|TRBJ1-1
CASSLEAGRLVNTEAFF
>13|TRBV7-2|TRBJ1-5
CASSLAGGQPQHF
>14|TRBV6-5|TRBJ2-7
CASSRATGFHEQYF
>17|TRBV7-3|TRBJ2-2
CASSPHNRGSSAGELFF
>15|TRBV9|TRBJ2-5
CASSTAPTGRETQYF
>14|TRBV6-1|TRBJ1-5
CASRETGSNQPQHF
>11|TRBV5-1|TRBJ2-7
CASSDRDEQYF
>13|TRBV5-8|TRBJ2-5
CASSLWGRETQYF
>16|TRBV9|TRBJ1-2
CASSVGTDQLNYGYTF
>17|TRBV30|TRBJ2-7
CAWSAGQGARGGYEQYF
>13|TRBV5-4|TRBJ1-1
CASSDEEDTEAFF
>13|TRBV28|TRBJ1-2
CASTLYPNYGYTF
>22|TRBV5-1|TRBJ2-3
CASSPGQVSGLAGGPRTDTQYF
>14|TRBV6-6|TRBJ2-7
CASSTSGNLYEQYF
>18|TRBV4-3|TRBJ2-7
CASSQATTLGQGKYEQYF
>14|TRBV5-6|TRBJ2-1
CASSLYPGDNEWFF
>17|TRBV30|TRBJ1-3
CAWTSGGRMESGNTIYF
>14|TRBV6-6|TRBJ1-5
CASSSTGNGQPQHF
>12|TRBV23-1|TRBJ2-7
CASNGDFYEQYF